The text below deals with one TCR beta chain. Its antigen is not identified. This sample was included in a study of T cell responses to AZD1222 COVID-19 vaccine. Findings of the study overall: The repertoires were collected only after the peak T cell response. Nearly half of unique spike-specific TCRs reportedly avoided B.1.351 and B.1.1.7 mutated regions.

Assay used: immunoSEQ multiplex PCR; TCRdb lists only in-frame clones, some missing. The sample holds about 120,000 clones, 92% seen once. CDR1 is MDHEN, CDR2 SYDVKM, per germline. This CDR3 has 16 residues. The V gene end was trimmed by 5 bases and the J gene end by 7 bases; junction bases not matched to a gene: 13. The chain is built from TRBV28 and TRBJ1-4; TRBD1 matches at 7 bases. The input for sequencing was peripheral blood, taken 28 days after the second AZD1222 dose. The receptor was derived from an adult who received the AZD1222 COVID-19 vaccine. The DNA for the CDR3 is TGTGCCAGCAGTCCCCCTCGACAGGGCTTGATTGAAAAACTGTTTTTT. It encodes CASSPPRQGLIEKLFF. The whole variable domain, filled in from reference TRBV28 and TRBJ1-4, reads DVKVTQSSRYLVKRTGEKVFLECVQDMDHENMFWYRQDPGLGLRLIYFSYDVKMKEKGDIPEGYSVSREKKERFSLILESASTNQTSMYLCASSPPRQGLIEKLFFGSGTQLSVL.